The 10 T cell receptor beta chains listed next were all sequenced from one sample in a study of CD8+CD57+ T cells in acquired aplastic anemia. Genomic DNA was employed as the template in profiling TCR beta VDJ and CDR3. TCRdb re-derived calls from the reads in MiXCR, one entry per CDR3 protein. The sample shows around 170,000 distinct CDR3 sequences, around 60% of them seen only once. Specimen: sorted CD4+, CD8+, or CD8+CD57+ T cells (not recorded which) from PBMCs. The receptors were gathered from a human donor in good health.

This clonotype has more than one count but fewer than ten. The chain is built from TRBV7-2 and TRBJ2-1; 7 bases agree with TRBD2. With V trimmed by 1 base and J by 0 bases, 9 bases remained unmatched. The germline gives CDR1 SGHTA, CDR2 FQGNSA. The CDR3 length is 18 residues. In nucleotides, the CDR3 is TGTGCCAGCAGCTTAGGAGGGCAGCGGGACGTCTCCTACAATGAGCAGTTCTTC. It codes for CASSLGGQRDVSYNEQFF.

The V and J genes are TRBV29-1 and TRBJ1-2; tentatively, D is TRBD1 (6 bases). The V gene's germline CDR1 is SQVTM and CDR2 ANQGSEA. CDR3 length: 15 amino acids. The ends were cut back, 5 bases at V and 3 bases at J, with 19 bases in the middle. For the CDR3, the DNA is TGCAGCGTTTCCCACCGGGACATGAGTTACTATGGCTACACCTTC. It specifies CSVSHRDMSYYGYTF.

At least ten counts were recorded for this clonotype. This chain links TRBV20-1 with TRBJ2-1; D unclear. The V and J ends lost 0 bases and 12 bases respectively, with 12 bases between them. The CDR3 has 12 residues. Germline V gene sequence: CDR1 DFQATT, CDR2 SNEGSKA (reference sequence). The chain's CDR3 is CSARDPASVQFF. The CDR3 DNA sequence: TGCAGTGCTAGAGATCCCGCGAGTGTGCAGTTCTTC.

The chain couples TRBV7-8 to TRBJ2-7, with D maybe TRBD1 (6 bases). The CDR3 consists of 12 residues. Trimming took 5 bases from V and 4 from J, leaving 9 bases between them. The germline gives CDR1 SGHVS, CDR2 FQNEAQ. The CDR3 coding sequence is TGTGCCAGCAGCAACACAGGGTACGAGCAGTACTTC. It codes for CASSNTGYEQYF.

This clonotype showed up many times. V is TRBV20-1 and J is TRBJ2-1; 8 nucleotides line up with TRBD2. Germline V gene data show CDR1 as DFQATT and CDR2 as SNEGSKA (reference sequence). After removal of 0 bases from V and 6 bases from J, the junction contained 13 bases not matched to a gene. The CDR3 runs to 17 residues. The DNA for the CDR3 is TGCAGTGCTAGAGATCGTATAGCGGGACCGGAAGGCAATGAGCAGTTCTTC. This gives the protein CSARDRIAGPEGNEQFF.

This clonotype was found many times. This sequence joins TRBV5-8 and TRBJ1-1; D might be TRBD1 (5 bases). The CDR3 totals 13 residues. Looked up from germline, CDR1 is SGHTS and CDR2 is YDEGEE. V shed 1 base and J shed 5 bases, with 9 bases lying between them. In DNA form, the CDR3 reads TGTGCCAGCAGCTTGAAGGGGTATACTGAAGCTTTCTTT. Encoded protein: CASSLKGYTEAFF.

As for this clonotype: The junction shows a germline mismatch at one end, possibly a read error. The gene calls are TRBV24-1 and TRBJ1-2; no clear D gene. The V gene's germline CDR1 is KGHDR and CDR2 SFDVKD. The CDR3 has 13 amino acids. In DNA form, the CDR3 reads TGTGCCACCAGTGATAACAATAACTATGACTACACCTTC. Translated, it gives CATSDNNNYDYTF.

This rearrangement joins TRBV10-1 to TRBJ1-2, with TRBD1 matching over 9 bases. The CDR3 runs 13 residues. The V segment lost 7 bases and the J segment 4 bases; nucleotides outside the gene matches: 4. Germline V gene lookup returns CDR1 WNHNN and CDR2 SYGVQD (reference sequence). CDR3 nucleotide sequence: TGCGCCAGCATGGGGGGACAGGGCTATGGCTACACCTTC. Its translation: CASMGGQGYGYTF.

Notes on this clonotype: This CDR3 fails to terminate in the conserved phenylalanine or tryptophan, so it likely reflects a read error. The genes are TRBV2 and TRBJ2-7; a weak D match, TRBD2 (6 bases). From germline, CDR1 is SNHLY and CDR2 FYNNEI. The CDR3 extends over 13 amino acids. The V gene lost 10 bases and the J gene lost 0 bases, with 13 bases spanning the gap. Here the CDR3 DNA reads TGTGCCACCCGAGCGGGTTCCTCCTACGAGCAGTACCTC. Its translation: CATRAGSSYEQYL.

The CDR3 reads CAIMWGNTIYF. CDR3 nucleotide sequence: TGTGCCATCATGTGGGGAAACACCATATATTTT. The chain recombines TRBV6-6 with TRBJ1-3; D is unresolved. The length of the CDR3 is 11 residues. CDR1 and CDR2 from the germline V gene are MNHNY and SVGAGI (reference sequence). The V end lost 10 bases, the J end lost 4 bases, and 8 bases lay between the germline ends.